This TCR beta chain was found in a study of blood T cell repertoires in COVID-19. Turning to the study itself: The United States, Italy and Spain were the sources of the acute and convalescent COVID-19 samples.

Per the original data handling: Estimation of nucleated cell counts was performed using reference gene primer amplification. Produced via immunoSEQ multiplex PCR; TCRdb's table is partial and in-frame only. The D gene and trimming were derived from the DNA, and the V and J assignments and clone size from that table. Among about 140,000 clones listed, roughly 82% were seen once. V was pared by 5 bases and J by 5 bases, with 7 bases of the junction left unmatched. The CDR3 runs to 15 residues. Germline-derived CDR1 and CDR2 are SGHTA and FQGNSA. The origin of this receptor is an elderly man with acute or convalescent COVID-19. The V call is TRBV7-2, the J call TRBJ1-2, with 11 bases lining up with TRBD1. The specimen was peripheral blood. The CDR3 sequence is CASSLKGQGGYGYTF. The CDR3, as DNA: TGTGCCAGCAGCCTAAAGGGACAGGGGGGATATGGCTACACCTTC.